A single sample gave rise to the 13 T cell receptor beta chains below, sequenced in a study of metastatic and nonmetastatic thyroid tumors. TCRdb reanalyzed the PCR reads with MiXCR. Of roughly 53,000 clones detected, 20% appear once; the ten largest clones hold about 4%. All patients were untreated before thyroid surgery. Sequences were obtained from blood. The receptors here all came from a female donor with papillary thyroid cancer or a benign thyroid nodule (not recorded which). Some clones in this sample may be carry-over from other donors' samples.

This clone was counted a few times. One base away lies a much larger clone, so this may be a sequencing read error. The rearrangement uses TRBV29-1 and TRBJ2-1; no firm D call. Germline values: CDR1 SQVTM, CDR2 ANQGSEA. Trimming stripped 2 bases from V and 3 bases from J, with 14 bases between. The CDR3 consists of 15 residues. CDR3: CSVETLSPLYNEQFF. The DNA of the CDR3 is TGCAGCGTTGAAACACTCTCCCCCCTCTACAATGAGCAGTTCTTC.

This clone was counted at least ten times. V usage is TRBV7-9 and J usage is TRBJ2-1; D unresolved. The CDR3 contains 8 residues. The germline CDR1 and CDR2 sequences are SEHNR and FQNEAQ (reference sequence). This chain's CDR3 is CVGNEQFF. CDR3 nucleotides: TGTGTCGGGAATGAGCAGTTCTTC.

This clone was counted many times. The V gene is TRBV9, the J gene TRBJ1-2; TRBD1 matches at 7 bases. After removal of 6 bases from V and 0 bases from J, the junction contained 8 bases not matched to a gene. Germline CDR1 is SGDLS and CDR2 is YYNGEE. The CDR3 spans 15 residues. The CDR3 region is CASTPGTVANYGYTF. The CDR3 nucleotides read TGTGCCAGCACCCCGGGGACAGTCGCTAACTATGGCTACACCTTC.

In this sample, this clone turned up many times. The chain employs TRBV20-1 and TRBJ2-7, with unresolved D. There are 9 residues in the CDR3. V was cut by 5 bases and J by 4 bases, with 3 bases left in between. Germline lookup yields CDR1 DFQATT and CDR2 SNEGSKA (reference sequence). The CDR3 DNA reads as TGCAGTGCTGAGTACGAGCAGTACTTC. It translates to CSAEYEQYF.

As regards this clone: Possible read error: a much larger clone is one base away. This chain links TRBV9 with TRBJ2-5; D is unresolved. The CDR3 covers 13 residues. CDR1 and CDR2 (germline): SGDLS, YYNGEE. CDR3 loop: CANSVTSLETQYF. The CDR3 DNA reads TGTGCCAACAGCGTAACAAGCTTGGAGACCCAGTACTTC.

This clone qualifies as medium-sized. This sequence joins TRBV20-1 and TRBJ2-1; 9 positions agree with TRBD1. Germline V gives CDR1 DFQATT, CDR2 SNEGSKA (reference sequence). The V gene end was trimmed by 4 bases and the J gene end by 5 bases; junction bases not matched to a gene: 3. The CDR3 has 13 amino acids. The CDR3 bases are TGCAGTGCTACGGGACAGGGCCACAATGAGCAGTTCTTC. Translating it yields CSATGQGHNEQFF.

This clone has at least ten counts. This rearrangement joins TRBV9 to TRBJ1-4; D remains ambiguous. CDR3 length equals 14 residues. The germline gives CDR1 SGDLS, CDR2 YYNGEE. V lost 0 bases to trimming and J lost 7 bases, with 10 bases between them. The DNA of the CDR3 is TGTGCCAGCAGCGTAGGAGGGCGAGGTGAAAAACTGTTTTTT. It codes for CASSVGGRGEKLFF. Supplemented by reference TRBV9 and TRBJ1-4, the full variable domain reads DSGVTQTPKHLITATGQRVTLRCSPRSGDLSVYWYQQSLDQGLQFLIQYYNGEERAKGNILERFSAQQFPDLHSELNLSSLELGDSALYFCASSVGGRGEKLFFGSGTQLSVL.

This clone occurred many times. This rearrangement joins TRBV11-1 to TRBJ2-1, with 8 bases that match TRBD1. The CDR3 length is 16 residues. J lost 5 bases, V lost 5 bases, and 11 bases had no gene match. Germline V gene data show CDR1 as SGHAT and CDR2 as FQDESV (reference sequence). This CDR3 reads CASSPWAGGADNEQFF. CDR3 nucleotides: TGTGCCAGCAGCCCCTGGGCAGGGGGCGCCGACAATGAGCAGTTCTTC.

The sample holds many counts of this clone. The chain joins TRBV4-2 to TRBJ2-7; 7 bases match TRBD2. Germline CDR1 and CDR2: LGHNA and YNFKEQ. This CDR3 has 18 amino acids. V gave up 0 bases and J gave up 9 bases; unmatched junction bases: 20. The CDR3 DNA follows: TGTGCCAGCAGCCAAGATGTCCAACTAGCGCACCCCGGCGAGCGGCAGTACTTC. Amino acid sequence: CASSQDVQLAHPGERQYF.

Details on this clone: A much larger clone is a single base away; this may be a read error. This chain joins TRBV7-2 and TRBJ1-2; D might be TRBD1 (5 bases). The germline V gene has CDR1 SGHTA and CDR2 FQGNSA. The length of the CDR3 is 15 residues. The DNA for the CDR3 is TGTGCCTGCAGCTTAGCTAATAACAGGTTTCATGGCTACACCTTC. The encoded protein is CACSLANNRFHGYTF.

This CDR3 is CASRSRSAGDGYTF. The CDR3 nucleotides are TGTGCCAGCAGGTCCCGGTCAGCGGGGGATGGCTACACCTTC. This chain uses TRBV2 with TRBJ1-2; a weak D match, TRBD1 (5 bases). CDR1 and CDR2 (germline): SNHLY, FYNNEI. This CDR3 spans 14 amino acids. V lost 6 bases and J lost 6, with 17 bases in between.

This clone appeared many times. The chain recombines TRBV27 with TRBJ2-7; 8 bases line up with TRBD1. The CDR3 loop spans 13 amino acids. Unmatched junction bases numbered 6, after V lost 6 bases and J lost 5 bases. Germline values: CDR1 MNHEY, CDR2 SMNVEV (reference sequence). CDR3 in DNA: TGTGCCAGCAGCCTGACAGGGGCGGACGAGCAGTACTTC. Protein sequence: CASSLTGADEQYF.

Remarks on this clone: Other DNA sequences in the same sample also yield this CDR3. V gene TRBV18 combines with J gene TRBJ2-3; weak D call: TRBD2 (5 bases). This CDR3 has 13 residues. The germline V gene has CDR1 KGHSH and CDR2 LQKENI. Deletions cut 5 bases from V and 5 bases from J, with 11 bases between. In DNA form, the CDR3 reads TGTGCCAGCTCATTGACGGGGAAAGATACGCAGTATTTT. Encoded protein: CASSLTGKDTQYF.